The 27 T cell receptor beta chains given below trace back to one sample, sequenced in a study of blood T cells in healthy people across ages. Primed by a sample-barcoded 5' primer and a J-beta primer mix, a second PCR proceeded for 7 to 11 cycles. Each CDR3 protein is one row after TCRdb ran MiXCR on the 5' RACE reads. The repertoire holds some 780,000 distinct CDR3 sequences, with 56% as singletons. Sequenced material: blood. The source is a man aged 35 to 55 in good health.

The V and J genes are TRBV10-3 and TRBJ2-7; 7 positions match TRBD1. Per the germline V gene, CDR1 is ENHRY and CDR2 is SYGVKD. Trimming took 0 bases from V and 12 from J; bases not matched to a gene: 5. The CDR3 contains 12 residues. CDR3 region: CAISESGQLPYF. The DNA of the CDR3 is TGTGCCATCAGTGAGTCGGGACAGTTACCGTACTTC.

The DNA for the CDR3 is TGTGCCAGCAGCCAAGATCGTGTTTCAGGCCCAGGACAGCCCCAGCATTTT. Translated, it gives CASSQDRVSGPGQPQHF. The chain joins TRBV4-2 to TRBJ1-5, with no clear D. This CDR3 region has 17 residues. Germline V CDR1 and CDR2: LGHNA, YNFKEQ. With 0 bases removed from V and 7 bases from J, the gap between germline ends came to 19 bases.

The V gene is TRBV20-1, the J gene TRBJ2-1; D is possibly TRBD1 (6 bases). The CDR3 sequence is 15 residues long. Looked up from germline, CDR1 is DFQATT and CDR2 is SNEGSKA (reference sequence). The germline V and J ends were trimmed by 0 bases and 6 bases, with 15 bases remaining between them. As DNA, the CDR3 is TGCAGTGCTAGAGATGCCAGGGGAGTGGGCAATGAGCAGTTCTTC. Its protein product is CSARDARGVGNEQFF.

This clonotype was counted ten times or more. The chain links TRBV3-1 to TRBJ2-7, with a tentative D call TRBD1 (5 bases). V was shortened by 1 base and J by 4 bases, with 5 bases between the two germline ends. Per the germline V gene, CDR1 is LGHDT and CDR2 is YNNKEL (reference sequence). CDR3 length: 12 residues. This CDR3 is CASSQAGYEQYF. In nucleotides, the CDR3 is TGTGCCAGCAGCCAAGCAGGGTACGAGCAGTACTTC.

This clonotype has only a few counts. J is TRBJ1-1 and V is TRBV6-5; D remains unclear. The CDR3 loop spans 13 amino acids. The V end was cut by 5 bases, the J end by 1 base, with 8 bases between. CDR1 is MNHEY and CDR2 is SVGAGI in the germline V gene. The chain's CDR3 is CASSGTENTEAFF. CDR3 nucleotide sequence: TGTGCCAGCAGTGGTACAGAGAACACTGAAGCTTTCTTT.

This clonotype was counted a few times. This rearrangement joins TRBV6-1 to TRBJ2-3, with D tentatively TRBD1 or TRBD2 (6 bases each). The CDR3 runs to 16 residues. Germline loops: CDR1 MNHNS, CDR2 SASEGT. Trimming shortened V by 4 bases and J by 0 bases, and 14 bases separated the two germline ends. CDR3 nucleotides: TGTGCCAGCAGTGTGGGGGGCGTTACTAGCACAGATACGCAGTATTTT. It specifies CASSVGGVTSTDTQYF.

The chain recombines TRBV12-3 or TRBV12-4 with TRBJ2-5; D is unresolved. The DNA end lines up better with TRBJ2-7; the J call may be wrong. This CDR3 comprises 14 residues. The CDR3 sequence is CASSFGLWGYEQYF. The CDR3 DNA follows: TGTGCCAGCAGCTTTGGTTTGTGGGGTTACGAGCAGTACTTC.

The chain couples TRBV7-6 to TRBJ2-6; D unresolved. The ends were cut back, 0 bases at V and 0 bases at J, with 12 bases in the middle. This CDR3 comprises 18 residues. Germline CDR1 SGHVS, CDR2 FNYEAQ. Here the CDR3 reads CASSLATAWSSGANVLTF. The CDR3 DNA follows: TGTGCCAGCAGCTTAGCCACTGCGTGGAGCTCTGGGGCCAACGTCCTGACTTTC.

The rearrangement links TRBV20-1 to TRBJ2-5; a weak D match, TRBD2 (5 bases). The J call is uncertain, as TRBJ2-7 better fits the DNA end. Per germline, CDR1 DFQATT and CDR2 SNEGSKA (reference sequence). The CDR3 has 14 amino acids. The CDR3 here is CSASTRLPPYEQYF. CDR3 nucleotides: TGCAGTGCCTCTACCAGACTACCTCCCTACGAGCAGTACTTC.

The V and J genes are TRBV7-9 and TRBJ2-1; 10 bases agree with TRBD2. V was clipped by 1 base and J by 4 bases; unmatched bases: 7. The CDR3 is made up of 17 amino acids. Germline V gene lookup returns CDR1 SEHNR and CDR2 FQNEAQ (reference sequence). CDR3 region: CASSLGSLAGEYNEQFF. CDR3 in DNA: TGTGCCAGCAGCTTAGGGTCCCTAGCGGGAGAATACAATGAGCAGTTCTTC.

The chain recombines TRBV20-1 with TRBJ1-5, with D hard to call. The CDR3 is 14 amino acids. Germline V lookup: CDR1 DFQATT, CDR2 SNEGSKA (reference sequence). Trimming pared 1 base from V and 0 bases from J, leaving 7 bases between. The CDR3 DNA reads TGCAGTGCTAGAGCCGGGTTTAGCAATCAGCCCCAGCATTTT. Encoded protein: CSARAGFSNQPQHF.

V usage is TRBV5-4 and J usage is TRBJ1-2; the D is unclear. Trimming took off 4 bases at V and 8 bases at J, with 21 bases between the two ends. The CDR3 consists of 15 residues. Germline V gene data show CDR1 as SGHNT and CDR2 as YYREEE (reference sequence). This CDR3 is CASSGLRATDGGYTF. The CDR3 nucleotides are TGTGCCAGCAGCGGACTCCGGGCCACGGATGGGGGCTACACCTTC.

This clonotype has a handful of counts. The V and J genes are TRBV25-1 and TRBJ2-7; D ambiguous. The germline gives CDR1 MGHDK, CDR2 SYGVNS. The CDR3 length is 12 residues. Trimming pared 7 bases from V and 2 bases from J, leaving 9 bases between. CDR3 protein: CASTDITYEQYF. CDR3 nucleotide sequence: TGTGCCAGCACCGACATCACCTACGAGCAGTACTTC.

The chain joins TRBV24-1 to TRBJ1-6; 8 bases agree with TRBD1. Per germline, CDR1 KGHDR and CDR2 SFDVKD. With V trimmed by 4 bases and J by 10 bases, 17 bases remained unmatched. The CDR3 totals 18 residues. The DNA for the CDR3 is TGTGCCACCAGTGACGACGGGGCGAACAGGGGGAAGGGATCACCCCTCCACTTT. The encoded protein is CATSDDGANRGKGSPLHF.

The gene calls are TRBV7-2 and TRBJ2-2, with 8 bases matching TRBD1. V was clipped by 1 base and J by 4 bases; unmatched bases: 8. Per the germline V gene, CDR1 is SGHTA and CDR2 is FQGNSA. The length of the CDR3 is 17 residues. This CDR3 is CASSLGTGTTITGELFF. The CDR3 coding sequence is TGTGCCAGCAGCTTAGGGACAGGGACAACTATCACCGGGGAGCTGTTTTTT.

A remark on this clonotype: A much larger clone differs from this one at a single base, so this may be a read error. V is TRBV28 and J is TRBJ1-6; D ambiguous. Germline values: CDR1 MDHEN, CDR2 SYDVKM. The CDR3 has 12 residues. Trimming pared 6 bases from V and 5 bases from J, leaving 5 bases between. In DNA form, the CDR3 reads TGTGCCAGCAGCCCTCATAATTCACCCCTCCACTTT. Protein: CASSPHNSPLHF.

This clonotype appeared a single time. V usage is TRBV25-1 and J usage is TRBJ2-5; no reliable D call. The J call may be incorrect, as the DNA end agrees better with TRBJ2-7. Per the germline V gene, CDR1 is MGHDK and CDR2 is SYGVNS. The CDR3 is 11 amino acids. The CDR3 sequence: CASIRQDEQYF. CDR3 sequence (DNA): TGTGCCAGCATCAGGCAAGACGAGCAGTACTTC.

The V gene is TRBV7-9, the J gene TRBJ2-5; a possible D gene is TRBD1 (5 bases). The V end was cut by 2 bases, the J end by 11 bases, with 12 bases between. The CDR3 spans 12 residues. CDR1 is SEHNR and CDR2 is FQNEAQ in the germline V gene (reference sequence). For the CDR3, the DNA is TGTGCCAGCAGCTTAACGGACAATGAGCAGTACTTC. Translating gives CASSLTDNEQYF.

The J gene is TRBJ2-3, the V gene TRBV30, with D maybe TRBD1 (5 bases). V gave up 1 base and J gave up 3 bases, with 17 bases separating them. The CDR3 runs to 16 residues. The germline gives CDR1 GTSNPN, CDR2 SVGIG (reference sequence). This CDR3 is CAWSGQGLPGTDTQYF. The CDR3 region has the DNA TGTGCCTGGAGTGGGCAGGGCCTGCCTGGAACAGATACGCAGTATTTT.

This clonotype was observed a handful of times. The CDR3 DNA follows: TGTGCCAGCAGCGTAGGTTTCTTAGCGGGAGACGAGCAGTACTTC. Its protein is CASSVGFLAGDEQYF. The chain uses TRBV9 and TRBJ2-7; 9 bases agree with TRBD2. The CDR3 length is 15 residues. V shed 0 bases, J shed 5 bases, and the junction held 6 bases outside the gene matches. In germline, CDR1 is SGDLS, CDR2 YYNGEE.

The chain carries TRBV11-2 and TRBJ1-5; D call uncertain. Trimming shortened V by 3 bases and J by 5 bases, and 8 bases separated the two germline ends. The CDR3 consists of 13 residues. CDR1 is SGHAT, CDR2 FQNNGV, per germline. The DNA for the CDR3 is TGTGCCAGCAGCTTGTCTGTCGATCAGCCCCAGCATTTT. It translates to CASSLSVDQPQHF.

The J gene is TRBJ2-5, the V gene TRBV28, with 9 positions matching TRBD1. V dropped 7 bases and J dropped 2; count of bases not matched to a gene: 11. Germline V lookup: CDR1 MDHEN, CDR2 SYDVKM. The length of the CDR3 is 16 residues. The CDR3 coding sequence is TGTGCCAGCAAGGGACAGGGTTGGGATGATCAAGAGACCCAGTACTTC. Translation gives CASKGQGWDDQETQYF.

V is TRBV6-1 and J is TRBJ2-1, with D possibly being TRBD2 (7 bases). V gave up 11 bases and J gave up 5 bases, with 16 bases separating them. The CDR3 runs to 13 residues. CDR1 is MNHNS, CDR2 SASEGT, per germline. The CDR3 loop reads CAGGGTTNNEQFF. In DNA, the CDR3 is TGTGCCGGGGGGGGCACTACTAACAATGAGCAGTTCTTC.

The chain couples TRBV6-2 or TRBV6-3 to TRBJ2-4; 15 bases fit TRBD2. The CDR3 contains 18 residues. Germline assignment: CDR1 MNHEY and CDR2 SVGEGT. V lost 7 bases, J lost 0 bases, and 7 bases stayed unmatched. This chain's CDR3 is CASTQGLAGGRAKNIQYF. The DNA of the CDR3 is TGTGCCAGCACCCAGGGACTAGCGGGGGGTCGAGCCAAAAACATTCAGTACTTC.

The CDR3 region is CASTADRSYTF. The CDR3, as DNA: TGTGCCAGCACCGCGGACAGGAGCTACACCTTC. V is TRBV6-1 and J is TRBJ1-2, with TRBD1 matching 7 bases. The V segment lost 7 bases and the J segment 9 bases; nucleotides outside the gene matches: 5. The CDR3 extends over 11 amino acids. Germline V gene lookup returns CDR1 MNHNS and CDR2 SASEGT.

The chain couples TRBV2 to TRBJ2-5, with D uncertain. Germline CDR1 is SNHLY and CDR2 is FYNNEI. The CDR3 contains 12 residues. With 5 bases removed from V and 7 bases from J, the gap between germline ends came to 11 bases. The CDR3 is CASSKGRGTQYF. In nucleotides, the CDR3 is TGTGCCAGCAGTAAAGGGCGAGGGACCCAGTACTTC. Combining the CDR3 with reference TRBV2 and TRBJ2-5 gives the whole variable domain EPEVTQTPSHQVTQMGQEVILRCVPISNHLYFYWYRQILGQKVEFLVSFYNNEISEKSEIFDDQFSVERPDGSNFTLKIRSTKLEDSAMYFCASSKGRGTQYFGPGTRLLVL.

This clonotype has more than one count but fewer than ten. The gene calls are TRBV25-1 and TRBJ2-7, with TRBD2 matching over 13 bases. Looked up from germline, CDR1 is MGHDK and CDR2 is SYGVNS. J was trimmed by 6 bases and V by 9 bases; bases with no gene match: 8. The length of the CDR3 is 14 residues. CDR3 sequence (DNA): TGTGCCAGTCAAACTAGCGGGAGGGCCGCCGAGCAGTACTTC. Its translation: CASQTSGRAAEQYF.